A single sample is the source of the 25 T cell receptor beta chains below, sequenced in a study of T cells in Graves' hyperthyroidism and ophthalmopathy. Amplification of TCR beta CDR3 regions was performed using RNA transcripts as template. HTBI primers were employed in a first-round RT-PCR of the TCR CDR3. TCRdb reanalysed the multiplex PCR reads using MiXCR and keeps one entry per CDR3 protein. Of roughly 350,000 distinct CDR3 sequences detected, around 15% appear once; the ten largest clones hold 15% to 20%. Sequencing input: blood. The receptors stem from a woman in her 30s with Graves' ophthalmopathy.

This clonotype was seen at least ten times. The chain links TRBV18 to TRBJ1-1; tentatively, D is TRBD1 (5 bases). This CDR3 is 17 amino acids long. Germline V gene lookup returns CDR1 KGHSH and CDR2 LQKENI. Trimming shortened V by 2 bases and J by 3 bases, and 19 bases separated the two germline ends. CDR3 DNA sequence: TGTGCCAGCTCACCAGGCAGGGCCAGGATCCGGTACACTGAAGCTTTCTTT. Translating it yields CASSPGRARIRYTEAFF. Together with reference TRBV18 and TRBJ1-1, the CDR3 gives the full variable domain: NAGVMQNPRHLVRRRGQEARLRCSPMKGHSHVYWYRQLPEEGLKFMVYLQKENIIDESGMPKERFSAEFPKEGPSILRIQQVVRGDSAAYFCASSPGRARIRYTEAFFGQGTRLTVV.

This clonotype showed up just once. This clone may be a read error of a much larger clone one base away. V and J are TRBV7-3 and TRBJ2-2; possible D gene TRBD2, 6 bases. This CDR3 is built from 12 residues. CDR1 is SGHTA and CDR2 is FQGTGA in the germline V gene. The CDR3 here is CASSTVTGGLFF. The CDR3 bases are TGTGCCAGCAGCACGGTCACCGGGGGGCTGTTTTTT.

In its sample, this clonotype was seen many times. The chain is built from TRBV28 and TRBJ1-3; 9 bases fit TRBD1. The trim removed 5 bases at V and 7 bases at J, leaving 6 bases unmatched. Germline V gene data show CDR1 as MDHEN and CDR2 as SYDVKM. This CDR3 comprises 14 residues. The CDR3 loop reads CASSPGQGMNTIYF. The CDR3, as DNA: TGTGCCAGCAGTCCAGGACAGGGGATGAACACCATATATTTT.

In its sample, this clonotype was seen many times. The genes are TRBV4-1 and TRBJ2-3, with TRBD2 identical over 9 bases. The V and J ends lost 0 bases and 6 bases, in that order; junction bases with no gene match: 7. CDR3 size: 16 residues. The germline V gene has CDR1 MGHRA and CDR2 YSYEKL. CDR3 residues: CASSQDGGGVLDTQYF. CDR3 bases: TGCGCCAGCAGCCAAGATGGCGGGGGGGTTCTTGATACGCAGTATTTT.

This clonotype has at least ten counts. The rearrangement uses TRBV5-5 and TRBJ1-5; D gene ambiguous. The V end was cut by 0 bases, the J end by 1 base, with 8 bases between. The CDR3 contains 15 residues. Per the germline V gene, CDR1 is SGHKS and CDR2 is YYEKEE (reference sequence). CDR3 region: CASSLVSVSNQPQHF. CDR3 coding DNA: TGTGCCAGCAGCTTGGTCAGTGTAAGCAATCAGCCCCAGCATTTT.

There are many counts of this clonotype. The chain recombines TRBV13 with TRBJ2-5, with D perhaps matching TRBD2 (5 bases). CDR3 length: 15 residues. The germline V and J ends were trimmed by 7 bases and 7 bases, with 22 bases remaining between them. The germline gives CDR1 PRHDT, CDR2 FYEKMQ (reference sequence). CDR3 amino acids: CASTINGVSPGTQYF. CDR3 sequence (DNA): TGTGCCAGCACAATTAACGGGGTTTCACCAGGGACCCAGTACTTC.

This clonotype has only a few counts. This chain joins TRBV25-1 and TRBJ2-5; 7 nucleotides align to TRBD1. Trimming at V came to 6 bases and at J to 0 bases, leaving 4 bases not matched to a gene. Germline V lookup: CDR1 MGHDK, CDR2 SYGVNS. The CDR3 contains 14 residues. CDR3 region: CASSLGQHQETQYF. CDR3 bases: TGTGCCAGCAGCCTGGGACAGCACCAAGAGACCCAGTACTTC.

This clonotype has a count of ten or more. This chain uses TRBV20-1 with TRBJ2-7; D is uncertain. Germline CDR1 reads DFQATT; CDR2 reads SNEGSKA (reference sequence). There are 11 residues in the CDR3. The CDR3 reads CSFPRSGEQYF. The CDR3 coding sequence is TGCAGCTTTCCCCGTAGTGGAGAGCAGTACTTC.

The chain couples TRBV19 to TRBJ2-7, with 7 bases lining up with TRBD1. The CDR3 covers 15 residues. V lost 3 bases to trimming and J lost 1 base; unmatched junction nucleotides: 6. Germline-derived CDR1 and CDR2 are LNHDA and SQIVND (reference sequence). In DNA form, the CDR3 reads TGTGCCAGTAGTATCGGCGTGGGACAGTCCTACGAGCAGTACTTC. Its protein product is CASSIGVGQSYEQYF.

This clonotype was found a few times. The chain carries TRBV6-1 and TRBJ2-1, with D perhaps TRBD2 (7 bases). V lost 5 bases, J lost 7 bases, and 18 bases lay in between. Per germline, CDR1 MNHNS and CDR2 SASEGT. This CDR3 has 15 amino acids. In nucleotides, the CDR3 is TGTGCCAGCAGTTGGGGGGGGGCACAGGGTAATGAGCAGTTCTTC. Translating it yields CASSWGGAQGNEQFF.

This clonotype was detected many times. The chain joins TRBV29-1 to TRBJ2-5; TRBD1 is a possible D gene (5 bases). CDR1 SQVTM and CDR2 ANQGSEA come from the germline V gene. V was pared by 1 base and J by 5 bases, with 20 bases between. CDR3 size: 16 residues. This CDR3 is CSVEGEGNANRETQYF. CDR3 coding DNA: TGCAGCGTTGAAGGCGAAGGGAACGCCAACAGGGAGACCCAGTACTTC. Full variable domain (rest looked up from reference TRBV29-1 and TRBJ2-5): SAVISQKPSRDICQRGTSLTIQCQVDSQVTMMFWYRQQPGQSLTLIATANQGSEATYESGFVIDKFPISRPNLTFSTLTVSNMSPEDSSIYLCSVEGEGNANRETQYFGPGTRLLVL.

The rearrangement uses TRBV5-6 and TRBJ1-1; D gene unclear. This CDR3 is built from 16 residues. V was pared by 4 bases and J by 0 bases, with 16 bases between. Germline CDR1 SGHDT, CDR2 YYEEEE. The CDR3 region is CASSRPGIGVNTEAFF. The CDR3 DNA reads TGTGCCAGCAGCCGTCCGGGAATCGGCGTGAACACTGAAGCTTTCTTT.

There are a few counts of this clonotype. The DNA for the CDR3 is TGCAGCGTTGTTGCTTCCTACGAGCAGTACTTC. This gives the protein CSVVASYEQYF. The genes are TRBV29-1 and TRBJ2-7; no clear D gene. The V end was cut by 4 bases, the J end by 1 base, with 5 bases between. CDR1 SQVTM and CDR2 ANQGSEA come from the germline V gene. CDR3 length: 11 residues.

A remark on this clonotype: Just one base apart from a much larger clone, this may be a read error. The chain carries TRBV27 and TRBJ2-5, with 10 bases aligning to TRBD1. Germline CDR1 reads MNHEY; CDR2 reads SMNVEV (reference sequence). The CDR3 is 14 residues long. This chain's CDR3 is CVSSLEGQGRTQYF. The DNA for the CDR3 is TGTGTCAGCAGTTTAGAGGGACAGGGGCGGACCCAGTACTTC.

As for this clonotype: The junction departs from germline at one end; a sequencing error may be responsible. The V call is TRBV19, the J call TRBJ1-2; 11 positions agree with TRBD1. The CDR3 sequence is 17 residues long. Germline V gene sequence: CDR1 LNHDA, CDR2 SQIVND (reference sequence). The CDR3 bases are TGTGCCAGTAGACCGGACAGGGGGCGCATGACGTCTTATGTCTACACCTTC. Translation gives CASRPDRGRMTSYVYTF.

Concerning this clonotype: A read error is possible here, since a much larger clone lies one base away. Since no conserved phenylalanine or tryptophan closes the CDR3, a read error is the likely cause. In DNA, the CDR3 is TGTGCCAGCAAGCCACGTTTTGGGGGGGTAGAGACCCAGTACTCC. This codes for CASKPRFGGVETQYS. This chain links TRBV6-1 with TRBJ2-5; 7 nucleotides align to TRBD2. CDR3 length: 15 residues. J lost 4 bases, V lost 7 bases, and 12 bases had no gene match. CDR1 MNHNS and CDR2 SASEGT come from the germline V gene.

This clonotype was observed many times. V usage is TRBV5-6 and J usage is TRBJ1-5; no definite D call. The germline CDR1 and CDR2 sequences are SGHDT and YYEEEE. V was pared by 0 bases and J by 6 bases, with 7 bases between. The CDR3 covers 13 residues. CDR3 DNA sequence: TGTGCCAGCAGCTTGGGACCCGTTCAGCCCCAGCATTTT. Protein product: CASSLGPVQPQHF.

Many counts were recorded for this clonotype. This chain links TRBV4-1 with TRBJ2-1; tentatively, D is TRBD1 or TRBD2 (5 bases each). Germline loops: CDR1 MGHRA, CDR2 YSYEKL. The CDR3 totals 12 residues. V lost 3 bases, J lost 10 bases, and 10 bases lay in between. In nucleotides, the CDR3 is TGCGCCAGCAGCCAGACGGGACCCGAGCAGTTCTTC. This sequence encodes CASSQTGPEQFF.

This clonotype was seen only a few times. This rearrangement joins TRBV15 to TRBJ1-5, with D maybe TRBD1 (5 bases). The CDR3 is made up of 16 amino acids. Germline V CDR1 and CDR2: LNHNV, YYDKDF (reference sequence). The germline V and J ends were trimmed by 3 bases and 1 base, with 13 bases remaining between them. The CDR3 coding sequence is TGTGCCACCAGCAGGACGGGGCTTGGGAGCAATCAGCCCCAGCATTTT. Encoded protein: CATSRTGLGSNQPQHF.

Comments on this clonotype: No DNA is shown, since the ends of the CDR3 on it are uncertain; the CDR3 is the one TCRdb lists. The chain joins TRBV19 to TRBJ2-7; TRBD2 reflects the table's D call only, with no check against the DNA. The CDR3 spans 21 amino acids, including both terminal residues. Germline V CDR1 and CDR2: LNHDA, SQIVND (reference sequence). CDR3 loop: CASSQTSVYFCASWENYEQYF.

This clonotype was detected ten times or more. This chain links TRBV11-1 with TRBJ2-1; unclear D gene. This CDR3 has 16 amino acids. CDR1 SGHAT and CDR2 FQDESV come from the germline V gene (reference sequence). V lost 7 bases and J lost 0, with 16 bases in between. DNA for the CDR3: TGTGCCAGCACCCGGTCAGCGTGGGGCTCCTACAATGAGCAGTTCTTC. As protein: CASTRSAWGSYNEQFF.

This clonotype was observed at least ten times. The chain joins TRBV29-1 to TRBJ2-1; 7 nucleotides match TRBD2. CDR1 is SQVTM, CDR2 ANQGSEA, per germline. CDR3 length equals 15 residues. J lost 4 bases, V lost 7 bases, and 13 bases had no gene match. CDR3 residues: CSALFTGGFYNEQFF. CDR3 DNA: TGCAGCGCTCTGTTTACCGGGGGGTTTTACAATGAGCAGTTCTTC.

The gene calls are TRBV19 and TRBJ2-5, with D unresolved. CDR3 length: 14 residues. Trimming took off 6 bases at V and 1 base at J, with 12 bases between the two ends. Per the germline V gene, CDR1 is LNHDA and CDR2 is SQIVND (reference sequence). The CDR3 DNA sequence: TGTGCCAGTAGCCTTCAGAATTTCCAAGAGACCCAGTACTTC. Translated, it gives CASSLQNFQETQYF.

This rearrangement joins TRBV19 to TRBJ1-1; D is unclear. Germline values: CDR1 LNHDA, CDR2 SQIVND (reference sequence). The CDR3 consists of 14 residues. With 4 bases removed from V and 1 base from J, the gap between germline ends came to 10 bases. The DNA for the CDR3 is TGTGCCAGTAGTAGGTCGGGGAAGAACACTGAAGCTTTCTTT. Residues: CASSRSGKNTEAFF.

This clonotype occurred many times. The chain recombines TRBV5-5 with TRBJ1-1; no clear D. Germline CDR1 and CDR2: SGHKS and YYEKEE (reference sequence). CDR3 size: 12 residues. V was cut by 4 bases and J by 10 bases, with 14 bases left in between. This CDR3 is CASSEKVVGAFF. DNA for the CDR3: TGTGCCAGCAGCGAGAAGGTGGTCGGAGCTTTCTTT.